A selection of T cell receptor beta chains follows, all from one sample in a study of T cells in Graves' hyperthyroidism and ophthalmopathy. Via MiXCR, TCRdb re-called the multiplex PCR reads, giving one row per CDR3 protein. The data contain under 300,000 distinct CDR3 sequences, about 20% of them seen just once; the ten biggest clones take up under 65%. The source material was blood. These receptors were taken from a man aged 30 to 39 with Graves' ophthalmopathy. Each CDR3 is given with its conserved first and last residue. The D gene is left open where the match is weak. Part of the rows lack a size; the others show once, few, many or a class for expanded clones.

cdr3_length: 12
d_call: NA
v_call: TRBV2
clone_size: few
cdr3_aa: CATRPSGYEQFF

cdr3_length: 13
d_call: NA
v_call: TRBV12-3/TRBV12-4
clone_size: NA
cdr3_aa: CASSSGVNEKLFF

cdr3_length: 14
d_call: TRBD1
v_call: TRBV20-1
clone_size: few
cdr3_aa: CSAQDRGRFDTQYF

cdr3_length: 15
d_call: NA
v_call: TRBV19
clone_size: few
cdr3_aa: CASSTTLTVNYGYTF

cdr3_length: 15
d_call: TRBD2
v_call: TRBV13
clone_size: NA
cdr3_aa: CASSTIAGGWDEQFF

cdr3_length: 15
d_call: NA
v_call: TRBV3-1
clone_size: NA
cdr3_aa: CASSSDRTSGNTIYF

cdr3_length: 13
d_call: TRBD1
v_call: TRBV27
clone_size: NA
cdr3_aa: CASSLCRGTEAFF

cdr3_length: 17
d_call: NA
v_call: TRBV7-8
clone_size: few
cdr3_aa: CASSLRQMARSYNEQFF

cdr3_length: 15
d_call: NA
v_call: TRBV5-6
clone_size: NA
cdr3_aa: CASSFGSQGKGGYTF

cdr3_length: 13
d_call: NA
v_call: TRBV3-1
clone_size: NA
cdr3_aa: CASSQGSPVWAFF

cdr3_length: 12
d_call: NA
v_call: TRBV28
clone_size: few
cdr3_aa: CASDQNNQPQHF

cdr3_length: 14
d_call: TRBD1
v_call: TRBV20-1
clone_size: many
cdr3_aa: CSAAGTGWDTEAFF

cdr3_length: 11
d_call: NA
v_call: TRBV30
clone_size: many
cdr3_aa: CAWGISYEQYF

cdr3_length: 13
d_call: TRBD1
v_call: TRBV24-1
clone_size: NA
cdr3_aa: CATRQGQGTEAFF

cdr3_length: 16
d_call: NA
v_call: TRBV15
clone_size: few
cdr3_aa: CATSRDRWEGNTEAFF

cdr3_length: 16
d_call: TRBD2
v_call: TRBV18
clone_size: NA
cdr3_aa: CASSPGYGRATDTQYF

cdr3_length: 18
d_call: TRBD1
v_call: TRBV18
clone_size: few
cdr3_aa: CASSPYPPGQRGNQPQHF

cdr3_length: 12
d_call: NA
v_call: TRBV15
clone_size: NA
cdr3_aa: CATSQAKVEQFF

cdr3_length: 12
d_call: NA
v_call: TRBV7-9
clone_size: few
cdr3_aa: CASSSKADTQYF

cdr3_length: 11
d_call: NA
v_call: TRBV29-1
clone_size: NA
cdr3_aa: CSASSRGEAFF

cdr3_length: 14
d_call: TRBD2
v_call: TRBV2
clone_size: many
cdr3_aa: CASNQAGGSGTQYF

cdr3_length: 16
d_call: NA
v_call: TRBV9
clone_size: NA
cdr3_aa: CASSKGLSSSYNEQFF

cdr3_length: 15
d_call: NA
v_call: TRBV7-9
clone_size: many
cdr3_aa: CASSPRTGVGYGYTF

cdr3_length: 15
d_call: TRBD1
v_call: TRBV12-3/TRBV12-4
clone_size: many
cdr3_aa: CASTTDRGDKNIQYF

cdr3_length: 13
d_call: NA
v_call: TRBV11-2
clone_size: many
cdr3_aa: CASSSRAGTEAFF

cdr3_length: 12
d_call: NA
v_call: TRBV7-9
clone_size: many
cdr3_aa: CASSFGSRAQYF

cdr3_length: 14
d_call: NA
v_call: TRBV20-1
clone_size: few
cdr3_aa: CSARVAGLNTEAFF

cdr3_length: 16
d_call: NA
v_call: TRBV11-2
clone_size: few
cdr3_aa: CASSTNPTAPREKLFF

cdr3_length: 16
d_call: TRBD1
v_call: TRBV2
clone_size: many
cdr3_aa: CASSATGSHSNQPQHF

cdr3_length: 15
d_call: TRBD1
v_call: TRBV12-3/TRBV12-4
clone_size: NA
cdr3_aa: CASSFGQGRGETHYF

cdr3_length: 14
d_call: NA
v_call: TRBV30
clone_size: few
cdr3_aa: CAWSLGTANSPLHF